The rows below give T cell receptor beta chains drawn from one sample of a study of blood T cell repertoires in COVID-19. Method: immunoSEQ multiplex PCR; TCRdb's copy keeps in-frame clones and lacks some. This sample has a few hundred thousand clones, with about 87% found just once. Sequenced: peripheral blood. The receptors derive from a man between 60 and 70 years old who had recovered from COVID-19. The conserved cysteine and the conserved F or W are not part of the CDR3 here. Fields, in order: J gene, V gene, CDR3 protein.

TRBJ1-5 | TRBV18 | ASSPSGTGLGSNQPQH
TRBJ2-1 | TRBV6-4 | ASSGRREDMGEQF
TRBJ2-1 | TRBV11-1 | ASSFNRGRGEQF
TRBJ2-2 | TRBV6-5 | ASALGGFNTGELF
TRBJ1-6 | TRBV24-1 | ATSDKMKSSYNSPLH
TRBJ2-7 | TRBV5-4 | ASSPQRLASYEQY
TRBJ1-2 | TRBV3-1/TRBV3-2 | ASSHAAGRTSPYGYT
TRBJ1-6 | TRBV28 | ASSQDTGFNSPLH
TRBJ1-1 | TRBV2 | ASSGTGLNTEAF
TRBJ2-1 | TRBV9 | ASSVDRGGEKEQF
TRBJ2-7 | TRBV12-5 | ASGSPPTDEQY
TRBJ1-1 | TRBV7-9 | ASSLRTGNTEAF
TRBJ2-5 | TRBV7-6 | ASSLGQGINRETQY
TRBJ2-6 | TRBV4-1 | ASSQVPGRSSGANVLT
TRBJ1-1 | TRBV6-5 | ASIITGNTEAF
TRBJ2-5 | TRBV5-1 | ASSPGTIAREETQY
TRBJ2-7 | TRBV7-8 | ASSPDRGFSYEQY
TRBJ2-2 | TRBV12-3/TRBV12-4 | ASNLKGRGELF
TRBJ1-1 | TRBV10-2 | ASRTTGGTEAF
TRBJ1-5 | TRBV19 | ASHWTALNQPQH
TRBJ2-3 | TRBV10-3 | AISESRPGLEDTQY
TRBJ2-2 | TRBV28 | ASSPGLAGGTGELF
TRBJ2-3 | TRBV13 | ASSLGLAGNTDTQY
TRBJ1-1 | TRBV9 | ASSVVQMNTEAF
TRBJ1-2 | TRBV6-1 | ASSEDRGTNYGYT
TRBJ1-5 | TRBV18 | ASSQGIGNQPQH